These 18 T cell receptor beta chains were sequenced from one sample in a study of breast tumors, draining lymph nodes, adjacent tissues. Axillary draining lymph nodes of breast cancer patients supplied the node samples. In TCRdb, the multiplex PCR reads were re-called with MiXCR into one record per CDR3 protein. The sample yields about 80,000 distinct CDR3 sequences, roughly 20% seen once. Sequences were obtained from axillary lymph node tissue. Receptor source: a female donor with breast cancer. Some clones in this sample may be carry-over from other donors' samples.

A few counts support this clonotype. The gene calls are TRBV19 and TRBJ1-5; D call uncertain. CDR1 LNHDA and CDR2 SQIVND come from the germline V gene (reference sequence). The CDR3 extends over 15 amino acids. The V end was cut by 5 bases, the J end by 1 base, with 12 bases between. CDR3 region: CASSGWADSNQPQHF. In DNA form, the CDR3 reads TGTGCCAGTAGTGGGTGGGCGGACAGCAATCAGCCCCAGCATTTT. The full variable domain, its missing parts supplied by reference TRBV19 and TRBJ1-5, is DGGITQSPKYLFRKEGQNVTLSCEQNLNHDAMYWYRQDPGQGLRLIYYSQIVNDFQKGDIAEGYSVSREKKESFPLTVTSAQKNPTAFYLCASSGWADSNQPQHFGDGTRLSIL.

In this sample, this clonotype turned up once. V and J are TRBV20-1 and TRBJ2-3; 14 positions match TRBD2. Germline lookup yields CDR1 DFQATT and CDR2 SNEGSKA (reference sequence). The CDR3 spans 16 residues. Trimming at V came to 2 bases and at J to 7 bases, leaving 8 bases not matched to a gene. CDR3 protein: CSARPPTSGGVNTQYF. The CDR3 DNA is TGCAGTGCTAGACCCCCGACTAGCGGGGGGGTGAATACGCAGTATTTT.

This clonotype was seen at least ten times. CDR3 in amino acids: CASRQGARAAANEKLFF. The CDR3 coding sequence is TGTGCCAGCAGGCAGGGGGCGCGGGCGGCAGCTAATGAAAAACTGTTTTTT. This chain links TRBV6-5 with TRBJ1-4, with 8 bases matching TRBD1. With 6 bases clipped from V and 3 bases from J, the junction kept 12 bases outside the gene matches. This CDR3 has 17 amino acids. Germline loops: CDR1 MNHEY, CDR2 SVGAGI.

The gene calls are TRBV18 and TRBJ1-4; no clear D gene. The CDR3 has 18 amino acids. Germline CDR1 reads KGHSH; CDR2 reads LQKENI. Deletions cut 8 bases from V and 3 bases from J, with 25 bases between. This CDR3 reads CASLPGPGGHGANEKLFF. The CDR3 nucleotides read TGTGCCAGCCTACCGGGTCCTGGAGGTCACGGGGCTAATGAAAAACTGTTTTTT.

This clonotype was found many times. V usage is TRBV6-2 or TRBV6-3 and J usage is TRBJ2-5, with 10 bases that match TRBD1. The CDR3 consists of 15 residues. V was pared by 6 bases and J by 5 bases, with 9 bases of the junction left unmatched. Germline V gene sequence: CDR1 MNHEY, CDR2 SVGEGT. Here the CDR3 reads CASRPRQGAFETQYF. CDR3 DNA: TGTGCCAGCAGACCTAGACAGGGGGCTTTTGAGACCCAGTACTTC.

In this sample, this clonotype turned up many times. The chain combines TRBV5-5 with TRBJ2-3; D is perhaps TRBD2 (7 bases). Germline CDR1 reads SGHKS; CDR2 reads YYEKEE (reference sequence). V lost 5 bases, J lost 6 bases, and 19 bases lay in between. This CDR3 is built from 15 residues. Written as DNA, the CDR3 is TGTGCCAGCAGGAACAGGGACTACTCTGTGGATACGCAGTATTTT. Its protein is CASRNRDYSVDTQYF.

Ten or more counts support this clonotype. This chain joins TRBV5-1 and TRBJ2-1, with 7 bases matching TRBD2. Trimming took 6 bases from V and 8 from J; bases not matched to a gene: 5. This CDR3 has 12 amino acids. CDR1 and CDR2 from the germline V gene are SGHRS and YFSETQ. As DNA, the CDR3 is TGCGCCAGCAACGGGGGGAACCATGAGCAGTTCTTC. Its translation is CASNGGNHEQFF.

A single count supports this clonotype. The final CDR3 position lacks the conserved phenylalanine or tryptophan, pointing to a likely read error. CDR3: CASSRGGSNQPQHL. The CDR3 coding sequence is TGTGCCAGCAGTCGAGGTGGAAGCAATCAGCCCCAGCATCTT. The chain uses TRBV6-5 and TRBJ1-5; D unresolved. V lost 5 bases to trimming and J lost 1 base, with 9 bases between them. Germline lookup yields CDR1 MNHEY and CDR2 SVGAGI. There are 14 residues in the CDR3.

This clonotype was counted at least ten times. The chain recombines TRBV7-6 with TRBJ1-4; D is perhaps TRBD1 (5 bases). Germline-derived CDR1 and CDR2 are SGHVS and FNYEAQ. There are 15 residues in the CDR3. Between the trimmed V and J ends, which lost 0 bases and 8 bases, there was a span of 13 bases. CDR3 protein: CASSLASGRREKLFF. The DNA of the CDR3 is TGTGCCAGCAGCTTAGCGTCGGGGCGAAGGGAAAAACTGTTTTTT. Variable domain in full (rest from reference TRBV7-6 and TRBJ1-4): GAGVSQSPRYKVTKRGQDVALRCDPISGHVSLYWYRQALGQGPEFLTYFNYEAQQDKSGLPNDRFSAERPEGSISTLTIQRTEQRDSAMYRCASSLASGRREKLFFGSGTQLSVL.

This clonotype was detected many times. V usage is TRBV5-1 and J usage is TRBJ2-7; possibly TRBD1 for D (6 bases). Trimming took off 0 bases at V and 3 bases at J, with 13 bases between the two ends. The V gene's germline CDR1 is SGHRS and CDR2 YFSETQ. The CDR3 is made up of 15 amino acids. This CDR3 is CASSLEGGVVYEQYF. CDR3 sequence (DNA): TGCGCCAGCAGCTTGGAAGGGGGAGTAGTCTACGAGCAGTACTTC.

About this clonotype: A much larger clonotype is one base distant, so this may be a read error. The chain is built from TRBV12-3 or TRBV12-4 and TRBJ1-5; D is unclear. The CDR3 is made up of 14 amino acids. V gave up 8 bases and J gave up 0 bases, with 11 bases separating them. The CDR3 coding sequence is TGTGCCAGCGGTAGTACAGCTAGCAATCAGCCCCAGCATTTT. Protein product: CASGSTASNQPQHF.

Notes on this clonotype: The junction shows a germline mismatch at one end, possibly a read error. The gene calls are TRBV14 and TRBJ1-1; D is possibly TRBD1 (6 bases). There are 14 residues in the CDR3. Germline CDR1 reads SGHDN; CDR2 reads FVKESK. The CDR3 loop is CASSRGAMNTEAFF. The CDR3, as DNA: TGTGCCAGTAGCCGGGGGGCTATGAACACTGAAGCTTTCTTT. The full variable domain, its missing parts supplied by reference TRBV14 and TRBJ1-1, is EAGVTQFPSHSVIEKGQTVTLRCDPISGHDNLYWYRRVMGKEIKFLLHFVKESKQDESGMPNNRFLAERTGGTYSTLKVQPAELEDSGVYFCASSRGAMNTEAFFGQGTRLTVV.

This clonotype was seen repeatedly, ten times or more. This chain connects TRBV4-1 to TRBJ2-3; D may be TRBD1 (6 bases). CDR1 is MGHRA, CDR2 YSYEKL, per germline. The V end was cut by 4 bases, the J end by 3 bases, with 8 bases between. The CDR3 is made up of 13 amino acids. CDR3 amino acids: CASSRQETDTQYF. In DNA form, the CDR3 reads TGCGCCAGCAGCCGACAGGAGACAGATACGCAGTATTTT.

This clonotype was picked up many times. V usage is TRBV7-3 and J usage is TRBJ2-5; D is perhaps TRBD1 (6 bases). The V gene lost 5 bases and the J gene lost 3 bases, with 16 bases spanning the gap. Germline V gives CDR1 SGHTA, CDR2 FQGTGA. There are 15 residues in the CDR3. The CDR3 nucleotides are TGTGCCAGCAGCCCGGGACACCTCCCGGAAGAGACCCAGTACTTC. It specifies CASSPGHLPEETQYF.

This clonotype was picked up many times. The V call is TRBV20-1, the J call TRBJ2-1; TRBD1 matches 8 bases. The junction had 7 bases not matched to a gene; V was cut back by 6 bases and J by 3 bases. This CDR3 comprises 14 residues. Germline lookup yields CDR1 DFQATT and CDR2 SNEGSKA (reference sequence). The CDR3 bases are TGCAGTGCGACTGGACAGGGTGGCTACAATGAGCAGTTCTTC. Translated, it gives CSATGQGGYNEQFF.

About this clonotype: One base away lies a much larger clone, so this may be a sequencing read error. The chain links TRBV9 to TRBJ2-1; D ambiguous. In germline, CDR1 is SGDLS, CDR2 YYNGEE. The CDR3 has 16 amino acids. For the CDR3, the DNA is TGTGCCAGCGGCGTAGATGGAGTGGGGATGTACAATGAGCAGTTCTTC. It is translated as CASGVDGVGMYNEQFF.

The chain couples TRBV2 to TRBJ2-7; D not certain. Germline CDR1 and CDR2: SNHLY and FYNNEI. The CDR3 is made up of 12 amino acids. V dropped 8 bases and J dropped 2 bases, with 10 bases sitting between them. CDR3 nucleotide sequence: TGTGCCAGCGACGGCAGCACCTACGAGCAGTACTTC. Translating it yields CASDGSTYEQYF.

This clonotype was seen repeatedly, ten times or more. The V gene is TRBV7-9, the J gene TRBJ2-1, with unresolved D. Trimming removed 4 bases from V and 0 bases from J, with 10 bases in between. CDR1 is SEHNR, CDR2 FQNEAQ, per germline (reference sequence). The CDR3 totals 15 residues. The CDR3, as DNA: TGTGCCAGCAGCTCCTCGAAGAGCTCCTACAATGAGCAGTTCTTC. As protein: CASSSSKSSYNEQFF.